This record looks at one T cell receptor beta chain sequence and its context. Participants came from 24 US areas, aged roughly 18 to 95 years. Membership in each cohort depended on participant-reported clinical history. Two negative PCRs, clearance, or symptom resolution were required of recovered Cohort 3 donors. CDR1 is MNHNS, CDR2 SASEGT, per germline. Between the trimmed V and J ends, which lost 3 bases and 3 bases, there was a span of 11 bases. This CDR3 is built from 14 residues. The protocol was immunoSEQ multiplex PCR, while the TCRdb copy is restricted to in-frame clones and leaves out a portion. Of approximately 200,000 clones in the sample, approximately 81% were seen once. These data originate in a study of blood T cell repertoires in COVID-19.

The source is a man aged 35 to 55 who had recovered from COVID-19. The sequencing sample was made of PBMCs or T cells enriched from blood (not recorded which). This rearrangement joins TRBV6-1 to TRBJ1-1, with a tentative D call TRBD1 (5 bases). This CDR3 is CASSDIDRDTEAFF. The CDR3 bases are TGTGCCAGCAGTGACATCGACAGAGACACTGAAGCTTTCTTT.